This is a list of T cell receptor beta chains from one sample in a study of OX40 agonist ivuxolimab in advanced cancers. TCRdb keeps only in-frame clones here, not all; method: immunoSEQ multiplex PCR. Of tens of thousands of clones listed, just over 90% are singletons. The sequenced sample was CD4+ or CD8+ T cells sorted from blood, obtained in a trial of the OX40 agonist ivuxolimab. The receptors originated from an adult with an advanced solid tumor such as melanoma, head and neck, liver or kidney cancer. The CDR3 runs from the conserved cysteine through the conserved F or W. Fields, in order: V gene, D gene, J gene, clone size, CDR3 DNA, CDR3 protein. D genes are given only for firm matches. A row's size may be missing; if present it is once, few, many or a size class.

V: TRBV20-1; D: .; J: TRBJ2-5; size: .; DNA: TGCAGTGCTACCCAAGAGACCCAGTACTTC; CDR3: CSATQETQYF
V: TRBV28; D: TRBD2; J: TRBJ2-2; size: .; DNA: TGTGCCAGCAGTTTTTGGACTAGCGGTATCACCGGGGAGCTGTTTTTT; CDR3: CASSFWTSGITGELFF
V: TRBV19; D: .; J: TRBJ1-1; size: few; DNA: TGTGCCAGTAGTATGGGAATCAAGGACCCGACATTT; CDR3: CASSMGIKDPTF
V: TRBV5-4; D: TRBD2; J: TRBJ2-5; size: .; DNA: TGTGCCAGCAGTTTAGGACTAGTGGAGACCCAGTACTTC; CDR3: CASSLGLVETQYF
V: TRBV5-1; D: .; J: TRBJ1-1; size: .; DNA: TGCGCCAGCAGCTTGGATGGGGGCCGAACCCGTCCTGAAGCTTTCTTT; CDR3: CASSLDGGRTRPEAFF
V: TRBV6-5; D: TRBD1; J: TRBJ1-1; size: .; DNA: TGTGCCAGCAGTTACTCAGACAGGGGGAACACTGAAGCTTTCTTT; CDR3: CASSYSDRGNTEAFF
V: TRBV5-1; D: .; J: TRBJ2-1; size: .; DNA: TGCGCCAGCAGCTTGGAGGGGTCCTCCTACAATGAGCAGTTCTTC; CDR3: CASSLEGSSYNEQFF
V: TRBV5-1; D: TRBD1; J: TRBJ1-2; size: .; DNA: TGCGCCAGCAGCCCCATTGAGGGGGCTGGCTACACCTTC; CDR3: CASSPIEGAGYTF
V: TRBV28; D: .; J: TRBJ1-2; size: once; DNA: TGTGCCAGCAGCCCCGGGACCGTAATCTACACCTTC; CDR3: CASSPGTVIYTF
V: TRBV7-9; D: .; J: TRBJ2-1; size: .; DNA: TGTGCCAGCAGTACCGAAACTACAGCGGCCTCCTACAATGAGCAGTTCTTC; CDR3: CASSTETTAASYNEQFF
V: TRBV25-1; D: .; J: TRBJ2-7; size: .; DNA: TGTGCCAGCAATCCTCACGGGTCCCCCTACGAGCAGTACTTC; CDR3: CASNPHGSPYEQYF
V: TRBV18; D: .; J: TRBJ2-7; size: .; DNA: TGTGCCAGCTCACCAAGGGCTGGCTACGAGCAGTACTTC; CDR3: CASSPRAGYEQYF
V: TRBV5-4; D: .; J: TRBJ2-3; size: .; DNA: TGTGCCAGCAGCTTGGGTATTCCAGATACGCAGTATTTT; CDR3: CASSLGIPDTQYF
V: TRBV4-2; D: .; J: TRBJ1-3; size: .; DNA: TGTGCCAGCAGCCAGGTAACAGGCGCTGGAAACACCATATATTTT; CDR3: CASSQVTGAGNTIYF
V: TRBV6-6; D: TRBD2; J: TRBJ2-1; size: .; DNA: TGTGGCGTCCGGGGGGGCCCCTACAATGAGCAGTTCTTC; CDR3: CGVRGGPYNEQFF
V: TRBV7-3; D: .; J: TRBJ2-3; size: .; DNA: TGTGCCAGCAGCCCCTCGGGTCTGGGGGGCCATACGCAGTATTTT; CDR3: CASSPSGLGGHTQYF
V: TRBV19; D: TRBD1; J: TRBJ2-3; size: .; DNA: TGTGCCAGCTCCAACAGGGGGCCAGATACGCAGTATTTT; CDR3: CASSNRGPDTQYF
V: TRBV7-2; D: .; J: TRBJ1-2; size: .; DNA: TGTGCCAGCAGCTCGGGACCGAATGCGGGAGGCTACACCTTC; CDR3: CASSSGPNAGGYTF
V: TRBV6-5; D: TRBD1; J: TRBJ2-7; size: .; DNA: TGTGCCAGCAGTTCAACACAGGGGGCCTCCTACGAGCAGTACTTC; CDR3: CASSSTQGASYEQYF
V: TRBV9; D: .; J: TRBJ2-5; size: .; DNA: TGTGCCAGCAGCGTAGCGACTAGAATTGGAGAGACCCAGTACTTC; CDR3: CASSVATRIGETQYF